This TCR beta chain was recovered during a study of blood T cell repertoires in COVID-19. Study in general: From the United States, Italy and Spain came samples of acute and convalescent COVID-19. From T cells, B-cell-depleted T cells, or PBMCs came the material, which was cDNA or gDNA.

The Seattle patients, enrolled during active infection, were followed longitudinally. Germline V gene data show CDR1 as MNHEY and CDR2 as SVGEGT. CDR3 size: 14 residues. V lost 5 bases, J lost 4 bases, and 7 bases stayed unmatched. In the source study's methods: The assay estimated nucleated cells by amplifying reference gene primers. Some clones are missing from TCRdb's copy, which holds only in-frame ones; the method was immunoSEQ multiplex PCR. V and J calls and clone size are those listed in that table; D and trimming were worked out from the DNA. The data show tens of thousands of clones, over 70% seen once.

Sequenced material: peripheral blood. The clonotype originates from a man aged 25-45 years with COVID-19, enrolled during active disease. The chain joins TRBV6-2 or TRBV6-3 to TRBJ2-7, with 8 bases identical to TRBD2. CDR3 sequence reads: CASSIQRERYEQYF. The DNA of the CDR3 is TGTGCCAGCAGTATCCAGCGGGAGAGATACGAGCAGTACTTC.